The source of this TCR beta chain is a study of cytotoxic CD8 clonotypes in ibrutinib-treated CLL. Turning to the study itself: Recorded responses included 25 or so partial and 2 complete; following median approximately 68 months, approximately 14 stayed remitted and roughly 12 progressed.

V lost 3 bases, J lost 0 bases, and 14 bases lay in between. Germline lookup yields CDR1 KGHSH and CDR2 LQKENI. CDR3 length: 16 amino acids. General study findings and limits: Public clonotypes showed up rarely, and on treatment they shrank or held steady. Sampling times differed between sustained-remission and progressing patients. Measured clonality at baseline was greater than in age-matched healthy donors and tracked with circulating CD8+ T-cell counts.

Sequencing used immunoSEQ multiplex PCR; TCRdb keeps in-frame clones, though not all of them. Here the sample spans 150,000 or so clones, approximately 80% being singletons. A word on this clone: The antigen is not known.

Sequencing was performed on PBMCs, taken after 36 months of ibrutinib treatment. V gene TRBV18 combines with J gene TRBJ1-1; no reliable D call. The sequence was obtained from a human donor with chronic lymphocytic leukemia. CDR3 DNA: TGTGCCAGCTCACCTTGGGGAGGGTCGATGAACACTGAAGCTTTCTTT. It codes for CASSPWGGSMNTEAFF.